The text below deals with one T cell receptor (beta chain). No antigen is known for it. This sample is drawn from a study of PD-1 blockade in classical Hodgkin lymphoma. Study at large: Patients were infused with nivolumab 3 mg/kg every 2 weeks. Findings of the study overall: Unlike CD8+ TCR diversity, which did not rise significantly by C4D1, CD4+ TCR diversity did.

The length of the CDR3 is 16 residues. The germline CDR1 and CDR2 sequences are MNHNY and SVGAGI (reference sequence). V shed 2 bases, J shed 2 bases, and the junction held 3 bases outside the gene matches. Only in-frame clones appear in the TCRdb table, and some are missing; sequencing was by immunoSEQ multiplex PCR. The sample has tens of thousands of clones; 80% to 90% are singletons. Every one of the patients relapsed after autologous stem cell transplantation (brentuximab vedotin exposure was variable). This TCR was recovered from a human donor with classical Hodgkin lymphoma. The sequencing used peripheral blood mononuclear cells (PBMCs), collected at baseline. This chain links TRBV6-6 with TRBJ2-5; 12 nucleotides line up with TRBD2. The CDR3 region has the DNA TGTGCCAGCAGTTACCCCGGACTAGCGGGGCAAGAGACCCAGTACTTC. Its translation is CASSYPGLAGQETQYF.